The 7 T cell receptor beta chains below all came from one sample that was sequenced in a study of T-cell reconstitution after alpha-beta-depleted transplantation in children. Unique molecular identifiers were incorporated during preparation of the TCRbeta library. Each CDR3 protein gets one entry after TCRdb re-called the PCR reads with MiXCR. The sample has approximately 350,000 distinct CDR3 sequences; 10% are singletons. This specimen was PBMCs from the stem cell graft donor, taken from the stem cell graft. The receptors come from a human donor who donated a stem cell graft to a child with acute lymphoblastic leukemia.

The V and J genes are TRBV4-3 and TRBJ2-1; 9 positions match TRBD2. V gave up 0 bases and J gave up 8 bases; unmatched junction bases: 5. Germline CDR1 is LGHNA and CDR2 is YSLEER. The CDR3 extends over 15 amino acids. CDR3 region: CASSQETSGRHEQFF. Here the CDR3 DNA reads TGCGCCAGCAGCCAAGAGACTAGCGGACGTCATGAGCAGTTCTTC.

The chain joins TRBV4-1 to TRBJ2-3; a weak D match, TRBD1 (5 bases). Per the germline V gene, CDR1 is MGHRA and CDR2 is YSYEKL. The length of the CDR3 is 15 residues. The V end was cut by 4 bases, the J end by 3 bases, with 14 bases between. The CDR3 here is CASSLLQRGTDTQYF. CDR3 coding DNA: TGCGCCAGCAGCCTACTACAAAGGGGAACAGATACGCAGTATTTT.

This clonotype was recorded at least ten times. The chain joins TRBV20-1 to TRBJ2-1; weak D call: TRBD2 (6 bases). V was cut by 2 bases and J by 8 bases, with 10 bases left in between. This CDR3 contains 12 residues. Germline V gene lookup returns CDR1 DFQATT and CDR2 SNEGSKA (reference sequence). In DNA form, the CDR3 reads TGCAGTGCTAGACCTAGCGTCCATGAGCAGTTCTTC. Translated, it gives CSARPSVHEQFF.

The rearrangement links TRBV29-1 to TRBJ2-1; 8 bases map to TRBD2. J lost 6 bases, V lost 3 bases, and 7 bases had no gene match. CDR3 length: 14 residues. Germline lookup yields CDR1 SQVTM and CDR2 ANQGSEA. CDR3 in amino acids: CSVESGTSGNEQFF. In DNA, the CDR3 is TGCAGCGTTGAGTCCGGGACTAGTGGCAATGAGCAGTTCTTC.

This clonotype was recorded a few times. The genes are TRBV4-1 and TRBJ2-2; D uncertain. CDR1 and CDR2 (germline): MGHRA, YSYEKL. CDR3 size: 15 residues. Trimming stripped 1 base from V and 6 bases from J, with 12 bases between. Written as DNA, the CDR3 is TGCGCCAGCAGCCAAGGTCTTGGCGTGGCCGGGGAGCTGTTTTTT. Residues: CASSQGLGVAGELFF.

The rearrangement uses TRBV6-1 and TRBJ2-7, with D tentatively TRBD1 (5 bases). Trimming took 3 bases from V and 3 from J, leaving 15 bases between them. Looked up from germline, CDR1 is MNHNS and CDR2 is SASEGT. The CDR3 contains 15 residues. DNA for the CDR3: TGTGCCAGCAGTGACCTCCAGGGATCAGGCTACGAGCAGTACTTC. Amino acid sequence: CASSDLQGSGYEQYF.

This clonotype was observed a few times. The chain's CDR3 is CASSLVFGDGYTF. The CDR3 DNA sequence: TGTGCCAGCAGCTTAGTCTTCGGAGATGGCTACACCTTC. V usage is TRBV7-2 and J usage is TRBJ1-2; no clear D gene. Trimming took off 1 base at V and 6 bases at J, with 9 bases between the two ends. The germline CDR1 and CDR2 sequences are SGHTA and FQGNSA. This CDR3 is built from 13 residues.